This T cell receptor (beta chain) was recorded in a study of T cell responses to AZD1222 COVID-19 vaccine. Study-wide results and limits: Dominant CD4 TCR responses targeted spike regions 160-218 and 743-854. After the peak T cell response, and only then, were repertoires sampled. Reportedly, close to half of spike-specific TCRs are directed against unmutated variant regions. Seropositive at baseline were only six or seven AZD1222 recipients.

V shed 7 bases, J shed 5 bases, and the junction held 11 bases outside the gene matches. Per the germline V gene, CDR1 is SNHLY and CDR2 is FYNNEI. The CDR3 consists of 15 residues. The repertoire was sequenced with immunoSEQ multiplex PCR; TCRdb's copy has only in-frame clones and lacks some. Counted here are 150,000 or so clones, approximately 90% occurring once; the ten biggest clones make up around 1.2%. As to this clone: What it binds is not known.

V gene TRBV2 combines with J gene TRBJ1-5, with 7 bases fitting TRBD1. Sequences were derived from peripheral blood, sampled 28 days after the second AZD1222 dose. This clonotype was sampled from an adult who received the AZD1222 COVID-19 vaccine. The CDR3 region is CASMETGAGYQPQHF. The CDR3 DNA sequence: TGTGCCAGCATGGAAACAGGGGCGGGGTATCAGCCCCAGCATTTT. The complete variable domain, with remaining parts taken from reference TRBV2 and TRBJ1-5, reads EPEVTQTPSHQVTQMGQEVILRCVPISNHLYFYWYRQILGQKVEFLVSFYNNEISEKSEIFDDQFSVERPDGSNFTLKIRSTKLEDSAMYFCASMETGAGYQPQHFGDGTRLSIL.